The next 14 T cell receptor beta chains were all read from a single sample in a study of blood T cells in healthy people across ages. Alongside a J-beta primer mix, a sample-barcoded 5' primer served in a second PCR lasting about 7 to 12 cycles. TCRdb used MiXCR to reprocess the 5' RACE reads, holding one entry per CDR3 protein. The sample lists around 800,000 distinct CDR3 sequences, about a quarter occurring once. In addition, the sample was reused for a study of T cells of mothers and their children.

Sequenced input: blood. These receptors were collected from a boy aged 5-17 years in good health.

Only a few counts were recorded for this clonotype. The V gene is TRBV12-3 or TRBV12-4, the J gene TRBJ1-1; D perhaps matches TRBD1 (6 bases). The V and J ends lost 8 bases and 0 bases respectively, with 10 bases between them. The CDR3 totals 13 residues. Here the CDR3 DNA reads TGTGCCAGCGTAGGACAGATGAACACTGAAGCTTTCTTT. It specifies CASVGQMNTEAFF.

The chain joins TRBV7-9 to TRBJ1-5; possible D gene TRBD1, 6 bases. There are 16 residues in the CDR3. The V and J ends lost 2 bases and 2 bases respectively, with 13 bases between them. Per the germline V gene, CDR1 is SEHNR and CDR2 is FQNEAQ (reference sequence). Here the CDR3 DNA reads TGTGCCAGCAGCTTATGGGGGGCGCGAGGCAATCAGCCCCAGCATTTT. Amino acids: CASSLWGARGNQPQHF.

This chain uses TRBV7-2 with TRBJ2-7; either TRBD1 or TRBD2 may supply D (5 bases each). Germline-derived CDR1 and CDR2 are SGHTA and FQGNSA. Trimming took 2 bases from V and 7 from J, leaving 15 bases between them. CDR3 length: 14 residues. The DNA for the CDR3 is TGTGCCAGCAGCTTAACGGGACCCTCCGGGGAGCAGTACTTC. Its protein is CASSLTGPSGEQYF.

This clonotype was seen a handful of times. This sequence joins TRBV6-5 and TRBJ2-4, with 7 bases identical to TRBD1. Germline loops: CDR1 MNHEY, CDR2 SVGAGI. Trimming took 5 bases from V and 4 from J; bases not matched to a gene: 11. The CDR3 is made up of 16 amino acids. CDR3 sequence reads: CASSPRDSLLKNIQYF. In DNA form, the CDR3 reads TGTGCCAGCAGTCCCCGGGACAGCCTACTAAAAAACATTCAGTACTTC.

The chain employs TRBV3-1 and TRBJ2-3, with D hard to call. The CDR3 covers 12 residues. Germline V gene lookup returns CDR1 LGHDT and CDR2 YNNKEL (reference sequence). V was pared by 4 bases and J by 11 bases, with 13 bases between. The CDR3 DNA follows: TGTGCCAGCAGCCCCGACCCTGGATGGCAGTATTTT. It is translated as CASSPDPGWQYF.

For this clonotype: Germline is not matched at one junction end, which may reflect a read error. This chain links TRBV7-7 with TRBJ2-3; TRBD2 might be the D (6 bases). The CDR3 has 16 amino acids. Germline assignment: CDR1 SSHAT and CDR2 FNYEAQ (reference sequence). The CDR3 bases are TGTGCTAGCAGCCCAACCCCTGTAGGGAGGACAGATACGCAGTATTTT. Translating gives CASSPTPVGRTDTQYF.

The rearrangement links TRBV2 to TRBJ2-7; the match to TRBD2 covers 7 bases. The end of the DNA aligns better with TRBJ2-5, so the J call may be wrong. This CDR3 has 15 amino acids. In germline, CDR1 is SNHLY, CDR2 FYNNEI. The CDR3 protein is CASVSAGDPQETQYF. DNA for the CDR3: TGTGCCAGCGTCTCCGCGGGGGATCCTCAAGAGACCCAGTACTTC.

This clonotype was seen at least ten times. The rearrangement uses TRBV6-6 and TRBJ2-7; 9 bases are a match to TRBD1. Trimming removed 0 bases from V and 4 bases from J; junction bases left unmatched: 7. Per germline, CDR1 MNHNY and CDR2 SVGAGI (reference sequence). This CDR3 is built from 16 residues. The chain's CDR3 is CASSYSSGTGKYEQYF. Written as DNA, the CDR3 is TGTGCCAGCAGTTACTCTTCCGGGACAGGGAAATACGAGCAGTACTTC.

The rearrangement uses TRBV4-1 and TRBJ2-7; 7 positions agree with TRBD1. Trimming took 1 base from V and 3 from J; bases not matched to a gene: 6. The CDR3 is made up of 15 amino acids. Germline-derived CDR1 and CDR2 are MGHRA and YSYEKL. CDR3 bases: TGCGCCAGCAGCCAAGCTTGGGGACAGAACTACGAGCAGTACTTC. Its protein product is CASSQAWGQNYEQYF.

The V gene is TRBV3-1, the J gene TRBJ2-3, with D possibly TRBD2 on 7 matching bases. Trimming pared 1 base from V and 5 bases from J, leaving 13 bases between. The germline V gene has CDR1 LGHDT and CDR2 YNNKEL (reference sequence). There are 15 residues in the CDR3. Written as DNA, the CDR3 is TGTGCCAGCAGCCAAGTTGGGGGGGCGGTAGATACGCAGTATTTT. It codes for CASSQVGGAVDTQYF.

This clonotype was seen only a few times. The DNA of the CDR3 is TGTGCCAGCAGTACGACAGAATTTAATTCACCCCTCCACTTT. Protein product: CASSTTEFNSPLHF. The V gene is TRBV12-3 or TRBV12-4, the J gene TRBJ1-6, with D possibly TRBD1 on 5 matching bases. V was shortened by 5 bases and J by 6 bases, with 11 bases between the two germline ends. This CDR3 region has 14 residues.

The rearrangement joins TRBV7-2 to TRBJ1-2, with D unresolved. The germline gives CDR1 SGHTA, CDR2 FQGNSA. The CDR3 has 16 amino acids. Trimming shortened V by 3 bases and J by 2 bases, and 16 bases separated the two germline ends. CDR3 protein: CASSFKGSTLNYGYTF. In DNA, the CDR3 is TGTGCCAGCAGCTTCAAAGGCAGCACCCTCAACTATGGCTACACCTTC.

The chain has TRBV5-1 and TRBJ1-1; D is ambiguous. V was trimmed by 4 bases and J by 1 base, leaving 11 bases between them. The V gene's germline CDR1 is SGHRS and CDR2 YFSETQ. The CDR3 runs to 14 residues. This CDR3 reads CASSAREPNTEAFF. The CDR3, as DNA: TGCGCCAGCAGCGCCCGAGAACCGAACACTGAAGCTTTCTTT.

The chain recombines TRBV12-3 or TRBV12-4 with TRBJ2-1; D gene uncertain. This CDR3 contains 13 residues. The V end lost 5 bases, the J end lost 10 bases, and 15 bases lay between the germline ends. CDR3 protein: CASSMGMGMEQFF. The CDR3 nucleotides read TGTGCCAGCAGTATGGGGATGGGCATGGAGCAGTTCTTC.